Sequencing of this T cell receptor beta chain was carried out in a study of cytomegalovirus exposure and HLA in healthy donors. Regarding the study as a whole: The study dropped some indistinguishable V segments, TRBV6-2 and TRBV6-3 among them. In a later analysis, TCR beta V- and J-gene trimming showed a link to a missense DCLRE1C variant. Sequencing likely generated an artifact that appeared as a cluster of highly shared sequence variants. Cytomegalovirus-associated TCR beta chains were listed, numbering over 150.

Concerning this clone itself: Its antigen is not identified.

Amplification used 60 Vbeta primers and 13 Jbeta primers. The method was immunoSEQ multiplex PCR; TCRdb's version includes in-frame clones alone and lacks a portion of them. The data contain about 220,000 clones, around 75% of them singletons. The junction had 1 base not matched to a gene; V was cut back by 0 bases and J by 7 bases. CDR1 and CDR2 from the germline V gene are SGHTA and FQGTGA. This CDR3 region has 14 residues. The chain recombines TRBV7-3 with TRBJ2-2; TRBD2 aligns across 8 bases. The receptor was derived from a young woman in good health and CMV-seronegative. Sequencing was done on a sample of PBMCs. CDR3 nucleotide sequence: TGTGCCAGCAGCTTAACCCTAGCGGGCGGGGAGCTGTTTTTT. It is translated as CASSLTLAGGELFF.